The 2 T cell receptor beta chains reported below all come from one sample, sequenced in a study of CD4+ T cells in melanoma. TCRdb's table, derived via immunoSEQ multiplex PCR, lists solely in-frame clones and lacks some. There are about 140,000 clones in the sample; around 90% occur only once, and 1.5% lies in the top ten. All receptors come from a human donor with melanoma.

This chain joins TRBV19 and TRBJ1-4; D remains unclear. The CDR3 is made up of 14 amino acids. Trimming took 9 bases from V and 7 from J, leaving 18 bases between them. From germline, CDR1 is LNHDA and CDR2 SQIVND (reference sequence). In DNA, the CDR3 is TGTGCCAGCAACAAGGGATCGACATCTGAAAAACTGTTTTTT. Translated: CASNKGSTSEKLFF.

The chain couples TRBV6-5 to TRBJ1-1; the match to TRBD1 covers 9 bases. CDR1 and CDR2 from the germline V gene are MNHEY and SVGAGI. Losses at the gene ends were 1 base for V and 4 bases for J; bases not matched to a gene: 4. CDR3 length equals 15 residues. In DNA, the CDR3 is TGTGCCAGCAGTTACTTACAGGGGGCTGGCACTGAAGCTTTCTTT. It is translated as CASSYLQGAGTEAFF.